This T cell receptor (beta chain) was profiled in a study of T-cell memory formation after mild COVID-19. Study details: There were largely donor-specific TCR clusters.

V was trimmed by 0 bases and J by 6 bases, leaving 8 bases between them. The CDR3 is 14 residues long. Germline lookup yields CDR1 MNHEY and CDR2 SMNVEV (reference sequence). Researchers used 5'RACE with constant-segment primers to make TCR alpha and TCR beta cDNA libraries that carry sample barcodes and UMIs. TCRdb re-derived calls from the 5' RACE reads in MiXCR, one entry per CDR3 protein. Of around 410,000 distinct CDR3 sequences in the sample, 20% to 30% were seen once. This clonotype showed up just a few times. What it binds is unknown. The study, taken as a whole, reports: Contracting clones localized mainly to CM and EM when CD4+ and mainly to EMRA when CD8+. The SARS-CoV-2 specificity of second-wave clones reaching peak at day 37 remained unverified.

The sequencing input was PBMCs or a T cell subset sorted from them (not recorded which). This TCR derives from an adult woman who had mild COVID-19 (a few samples of this study predate the infection). Cell type and time point are not known. The V and J genes are TRBV27 and TRBJ2-2; D possibly corresponds to TRBD2 (6 bases). CDR3 protein: CASSLSTSAGELFF. The CDR3 DNA reads as TGTGCCAGCAGTTTATCGACTAGTGCCGGGGAGCTGTTTTTT.